This TCR beta chain was recovered during a study of blood T cell repertoires in COVID-19. Study context: Sources were T cells, B-cell-depleted T cells, or PBMCs; the material itself was cDNA or gDNA.

Original methodology: Using reference gene primer amplification, nucleated cell counts were estimated. Produced via immunoSEQ multiplex PCR; TCRdb's table is partial and in-frame only. D and trimming come from the DNA, and the V and J calls and clone size come from that table. The top ten hold 8.3% of the sample, which has fewer than 200,000 clones, roughly 84% seen once. A Seattle source enrolled patients during active infection and followed them longitudinally. The source of this sequence is a woman between 55 and 75 years old with COVID-19, enrolled during active disease. Material for sequencing was peripheral blood.

The DNA for the CDR3 is TGCAGCTTATCGTCAGGGGGAATGAACACTGAAGCTTTCTTT. Translated: CSLSSGGMNTEAFF. V gene TRBV29-1 combines with J gene TRBJ1-1; TRBD1 aligns across 7 bases. The length of the CDR3 is 14 residues. Looked up from germline, CDR1 is SQVTM and CDR2 is ANQGSEA. J gave up 0 bases and V 8 bases, and 9 bases lay outside the gene matches.